The text below deals with one TCR beta chain. This clone has just a few counts. It lacks a known antigen. Base qualities are not provided; no much larger clone lies one nucleotide away. To prepare the library, the immunoSEQ multiplex PCR assay was applied. TCR beta CDR3 sequencing was performed on DNA from the cultured, isolated CD4+ T cells. Under the source paper's analysis protocol: Non-productive TCR sequences were removed and reads were trimmed to the CDR3 region, keeping CDR3s of at least 7 amino acids. Antigen-specific clonotypes were identified with the MANAFEST web app by comparing expansion in peptide wells against reference cultures. To be called positive, a clone needed expansion at FDR<0.05 compared with the reference and with all other wells, an odds ratio greater than 5, and a frequency greater than 0.1% in two replicate wells. Clonotypes significantly expanded in SARS-CoV-2 spike wells and in at least one common cold coronavirus spike condition were defined as cross-reactive. CDR3 similarity was assessed by Levenshtein distance with the stringdist R package, and unrooted trees were built with ape in R 3.6.1. The immuneACCESS repertoire file appears here via TCRdb, limited to in-frame rearrangements. These files lack a portion of the clones; in checked studies, under half of the deficit traces to unresolved V genes, and the cause of the others is not known. V, J and clone size are taken as reported in that table, and D and trimming were inferred from the DNA itself. A total of approximately 74,000 clones appear in this sample, 65% to 80% of them only once. 2.5% to 3.5% of the sample belongs to the ten largest clones.

Spanning cysteine to phenylalanine, the CDR3 consists of 15 amino acids. The DNA shown is the 45-base CDR3, in frame from base 1. CDR1 SEHNR and CDR2 FQNEAQ were looked up in the germline V gene (reference sequence). Trimming costs V 1 base and J 1 base, and their ends lie 10 bases apart. The ViraFEST assay stimulated PBMC with viral peptide pools and then used TCR sequencing to identify antigen-specific CD4+ T cell clonotypes by expansion. After more than 9 days of culture, CD4+ T cells were isolated with the EasySep CD4+ T cell isolation kit. The absence of prior SARS-CoV-2 infection in healthy vaccine recipients was confirmed by negative nucleocapsid antibodies before and after vaccination. Each well held roughly 2 million PBMC cultured in IMDM containing around 5% human AB serum, roughly 10 IU/ml IL-2 and gentamicin, along with approximately 10 ug/ml peptides. Half of the culture medium was replaced with fresh IL-2-containing medium on days 3 and 7. Unless noted otherwise, every peptide stimulation condition was cultured in triplicate wells. PBMC were separated from whole blood using Ficoll-Paque Plus gradient centrifugation and were then either cryopreserved at -140C or used fresh. The overlapping peptide pools covered the spike proteins of SARS-CoV-2 and of the common cold coronaviruses HCoV-NL63, HCoV-OC43 and HCoV-229E. The QIAamp micro DNA kit was used to extract genomic DNA from the cultured CD4+ T cells.

This entry comes from a study of vaccination effects on CD4 cells after COVID-19 (dated by TCRdb to 2022 to 2024). A note on the overall study: Participants received two doses of either the BNT162b2 or the mRNA-1273 mRNA SARS-CoV-2 vaccine. In both COVID-19 convalescent patients and infection-naive vaccine recipients, the study compared SARS-CoV-2 spike-specific CD4+ TCR repertoires from before mRNA vaccination with those from after it. The full study included 10 to 11 COVID-19 convalescent patients and several SARS-CoV-2-naive healthy vaccine recipients. Cultures from other donors in the study were sequenced using the Oncomine TCR Beta short-read assay on an Illumina iSeq 100. The research as a whole found: Limitations of the study were the small number of convalescent patients and the absence of early post-infection timepoints. Among healthy vaccine recipients, nearly all vaccine-induced clones were SARS-CoV-2 mono-reactive, and only 1 of 255 was cross-reactive with common cold coronaviruses. At late post-vaccination timepoints, both infection-induced and vaccine-induced clones showed marked clonal contraction, consistent with waning T cell responses.

The starting material was CD4+ T cells from PBMCs cultured with HCoV-NL63 spike peptides, obtained before COVID-19 vaccination. Interpreted using the paper, the cell subset or site label stands for: HCoV-NL63 spike overlapping peptide pool stimulation. The chain is encoded by TRBV7-9 joined to TRBJ2-5; no confident D gene assignment can be made. The TCR comes from a human donor who received a COVID-19 vaccine. The CDR3 has the sequence CASSLDRVSQETQYF. The nucleotide sequence reads as follows: TGTGCCAGCAGCTTAGATCGGGTTTCCCAAGAGACCCAGTACTTC.